The TCR beta chain under discussion was sequenced for a study of follicular helper T cells after annual influenza vaccination. Study-wide background: Sampling occurred days 0, 7 and 28 after each influenza vaccination. Across the 2013-2014, 2014-2015 and 2015-2016 vaccination seasons, some subjects were resampled.

TCRB was sequenced at Survey level resolution. Profiled with immunoSEQ multiplex PCR; TCRdb holds only in-frame clones, not every one. In the table there are thousands of clones, about 82% of which are singletons. Trimming shortened V by 6 bases and J by 5 bases, and 17 bases separated the two germline ends. This CDR3 spans 15 amino acids. Per germline, CDR1 SNHLY and CDR2 FYNNEI. Sample time point: 2015-2016 season, pre-vaccination. Non-naive CD4+CXCR5+PD-1+ cTfh were sorted into ICOS+CD38+ and ICOS-CD38- fractions. Sequencing was performed on CXCR5+ CD38- circulating T follicular helper cells from blood, taken on the day of influenza vaccination. Subset indicated: circulating Tfh, non-naive CD4+CXCR5+PD-1+ (ICOS+CD38+ or ICOS-CD38-). This sequence joins TRBV2 and TRBJ1-5, with a possible D match to TRBD1 (5 bases). The source of this sequence is an adult who received the influenza vaccine. The CDR3 DNA follows: TGTGCCAGCAGCCCCCGGTGGGGCGATTATCAGCCCCAGCATTTT. It specifies CASSPRWGDYQPQHF.